These 14 T cell receptor beta chains share one sample of origin, sequenced in a study of healthy donors' naive CD4 and CD8 T cells (dated by TCRdb to between 2015 and 2017). The sample was run on a 454 GS FLX Titanium. A previously published linear amplification protocol was used to build TCR libraries from about 540 ng of total RNA. TCRdb took the public reads, trimmed them with fastp at Q25, ran MiXCR for clone calling and kept in-frame beta chains. Rows are combined by CDR3 protein, so each entry shows the most common genes and DNA. The sample table holds some 190,000 distinct CDR3 sequences, of which about 70% were seen once. Roughly 2.4% of the sample is in the top ten clones. Sequencing input: naive CD4+ and CD8+ T cells sorted from blood, pooled from several donors. According to the study, the label for this sample's cell subset or site signals: FACS-sorted naive CD4+ (CD45RO-CD45RA+) and naive CD8+ (CD45RA+CD27bright) T cells. The receptors originated from a pool of human donors in good health; the sample pools cells from several healthy donors.

This clonotype was observed a few times. V gene TRBV5-5 combines with J gene TRBJ1-2, with TRBD1 matching 7 bases. The CDR3 loop spans 15 amino acids. CDR1 and CDR2 from the germline V gene are SGHKS and YYEKEE (reference sequence). The V gene end was trimmed by 0 bases and the J gene end by 3 bases; junction bases not matched to a gene: 5. CDR3 coding DNA: TGTGCCAGCAGCTTGGCTGTAGGGACAGACTATGGCTACACCTTC. Residues: CASSLAVGTDYGYTF.

The rearrangement uses TRBV5-5 and TRBJ2-5; D unclear. The J call may be incorrect, as the DNA end agrees better with TRBJ2-7. Germline lookup yields CDR1 SGHKS and CDR2 YYEKEE (reference sequence). This CDR3 has 14 amino acids. CDR3 sequence: CASSFLLTSYEQYF. CDR3 nucleotide sequence: TGTGCCAGCAGCTTCCTCCTTACTTCCTACGAGCAGTACTTC.

The sample holds a few counts of this clonotype. This chain connects TRBV5-1 to TRBJ2-5; D perhaps matches TRBD2 (5 bases). From germline, CDR1 is SGHRS and CDR2 YFSETQ. CDR3 size: 15 residues. Between the trimmed V and J ends, which lost 5 bases and 2 bases, there was a span of 16 bases. The CDR3 bases are TGCGCCAGCAGGAGCGGAACAGCCTCACAAGAGACCCAGTACTTC. Its translation: CASRSGTASQETQYF. Filled out from reference TRBV5-1 and TRBJ2-5, the complete variable domain reads KAGVTQTPRYLIKTRGQQVTLSCSPISGHRSVSWYQQTPGQGLQFLFEYFSETQRNKGNFPGRFSGRQFSNSRSEMNVSTLELGDSALYLCASRSGTASQETQYFGPGTRLLVL.

The V gene is TRBV5-4, the J gene TRBJ2-1; 7 bases agree with TRBD2. The germline V gene has CDR1 SGHNT and CDR2 YYREEE (reference sequence). The CDR3 spans 14 residues. Unmatched junction bases numbered 10, after V lost 7 bases and J lost 6 bases. The CDR3 loop reads CASGAKRDPNEQFF. DNA for the CDR3: TGTGCCAGCGGCGCCAAGCGGGACCCCAATGAGCAGTTCTTC.

The CDR3 spells CSVVDTSSYEQYF. In DNA form, the CDR3 reads TGCAGCGTTGTTGACACCAGCTCCTACGAGCAGTACTTC. This chain connects TRBV29-1 to TRBJ2-7; D gene uncertain. In germline, CDR1 is SQVTM, CDR2 ANQGSEA. V lost 4 bases and J lost 0, with 10 bases in between. The CDR3 has 13 amino acids.

The CDR3 DNA sequence: TGTGCCAGTTCCTTCCAGGGAGGGAATCAGCCCCAGCATTTT. This translates into CASSFQGGNQPQHF. The chain is built from TRBV27 and TRBJ1-5; D is possibly TRBD1 (5 bases). The ends were cut back, 9 bases at V and 4 bases at J, with 16 bases in the middle. Germline V gives CDR1 MNHEY, CDR2 SMNVEV (reference sequence). CDR3 length: 14 amino acids.

J is TRBJ2-7 and V is TRBV20-1; D perhaps matches TRBD1 (5 bases). This CDR3 is 15 amino acids long. V lost 0 bases and J 3 bases, leaving 15 bases between the germline ends. CDR1 is DFQATT and CDR2 is SNEGSKA in the germline V gene (reference sequence). CDR3 nucleotide sequence: TGCAGTGCTAGAGATAAACAGGTGATTCTCTACGAGCAGTACTTC. Translating it yields CSARDKQVILYEQYF.

This clonotype was seen a single time. This sequence joins TRBV19 and TRBJ1-1; no clear D gene. CDR1 LNHDA and CDR2 SQIVND come from the germline V gene (reference sequence). The CDR3 has 13 residues. V shed 8 bases and J shed 3 bases, with 13 bases lying between them. The CDR3 region has the DNA TGTGCCAGTGGGGAATGGGAGTACACTGAAGCTTTCTTT. It is translated as CASGEWEYTEAFF.

This clonotype was found a few times. The chain combines TRBV29-1 with TRBJ2-1, with 9 positions matching TRBD2. V lost 4 bases to trimming and J lost 5 bases; unmatched junction nucleotides: 6. Per germline, CDR1 SQVTM and CDR2 ANQGSEA. The CDR3 extends over 14 amino acids. DNA for the CDR3: TGCAGCGTTGGGGGCCTAGCGGGGCACAATGAGCAGTTCTTC. Encoded protein: CSVGGLAGHNEQFF.

The DNA for the CDR3 is TGCGCCAGCAGCCCTTACGGGGAGGGGAGATCAAATGAGCAGTTCTTC. This gives the protein CASSPYGEGRSNEQFF. The rearrangement uses TRBV4-3 and TRBJ2-1, with 7 bases matching TRBD2. V lost 4 bases, J lost 7 bases, and 13 bases stayed unmatched. CDR1 LGHNA and CDR2 YSLEER come from the germline V gene. The CDR3 is made up of 16 amino acids.

This sequence joins TRBV5-6 and TRBJ2-7; 8 nucleotides match TRBD2. The CDR3 runs to 16 residues. Germline CDR1 is SGHDT and CDR2 is YYEEEE. Trimming took 3 bases from V and 5 from J; bases not matched to a gene: 13. The CDR3 nucleotides are TGTGCCAGCAGCTCGCTAGCGGGCGGAGGCTTCGACGAGCAGTACTTC. This codes for CASSSLAGGGFDEQYF.

The chain links TRBV19 to TRBJ1-5, with D perhaps TRBD1 (6 bases). Germline values: CDR1 LNHDA, CDR2 SQIVND (reference sequence). V lost 3 bases, J lost 1 base, and 13 bases lay in between. CDR3 length: 16 amino acids. The CDR3 loop reads CASSIPSGASNQPQHF. For the CDR3, the DNA is TGTGCCAGTAGTATCCCGTCAGGGGCCAGCAATCAGCCCCAGCATTTT.

The J gene is TRBJ1-3, the V gene TRBV29-1; perhaps TRBD1 as D (6 bases). The germline V and J ends were trimmed by 2 bases and 2 bases, with 7 bases remaining between them. This CDR3 comprises 13 residues. Germline CDR1 SQVTM, CDR2 ANQGSEA. The CDR3 reads CSVERGTGNTIYF. In DNA, the CDR3 is TGCAGCGTTGAAAGGGGGACTGGAAACACCATATATTTT.

The chain recombines TRBV5-4 with TRBJ2-3; D is uncertain. The V end lost 5 bases, the J end lost 4 bases, and 11 bases lay between the germline ends. CDR3 length equals 13 residues. The germline gives CDR1 SGHNT, CDR2 YYREEE (reference sequence). The CDR3 DNA reads TGTGCCAGCAGGGGCTTGTCGGCAGATACGCAGTATTTT. Amino acid sequence: CASRGLSADTQYF.